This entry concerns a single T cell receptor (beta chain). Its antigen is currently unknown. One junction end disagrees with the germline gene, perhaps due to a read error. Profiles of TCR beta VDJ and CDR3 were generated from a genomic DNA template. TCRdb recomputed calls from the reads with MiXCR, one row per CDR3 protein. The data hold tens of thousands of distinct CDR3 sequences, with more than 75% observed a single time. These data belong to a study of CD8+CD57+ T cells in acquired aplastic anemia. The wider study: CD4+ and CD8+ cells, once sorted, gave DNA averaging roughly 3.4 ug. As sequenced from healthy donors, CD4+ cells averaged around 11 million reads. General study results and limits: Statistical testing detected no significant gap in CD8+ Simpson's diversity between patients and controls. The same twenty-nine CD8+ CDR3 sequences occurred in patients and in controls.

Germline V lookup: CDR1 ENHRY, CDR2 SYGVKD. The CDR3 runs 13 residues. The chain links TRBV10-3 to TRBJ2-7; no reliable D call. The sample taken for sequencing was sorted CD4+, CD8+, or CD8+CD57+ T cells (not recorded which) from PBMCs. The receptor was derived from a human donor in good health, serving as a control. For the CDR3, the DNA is TGTGCCAGCAGTAACGAGGTCCCGTCCGAGCAGTACTTC. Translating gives CASSNEVPSEQYF.